This TCR beta chain was identified during a study of monozygotic twins with inflammatory bowel disease. Overall study results and limits: Twin concordance left repertoire similarity unchanged, with limited power a possible explanation for this lack of difference.

No DNA is given; TCRdb re-called the 5' RACE reads and lists each CDR3 protein once. This table holds some 330,000 distinct CDR3 sequences. On this clonotype itself: Antigen: not known.

This receptor was obtained from a human donor with ulcerative colitis or Crohn's disease, or a healthy co-twin of an affected twin (not recorded which). The sample consisted of blood.

The chain's CDR3 is CASSLEGAPYEQYF. The gene calls are TRBV5-1 and TRBJ2-7. CDR1 and CDR2 from the germline V gene are SGHRS and YFSETQ. CDR3 length: 14 amino acids.